Following are 6 T cell receptor beta chains from one sample sequenced in a study of cytomegalovirus exposure and HLA in healthy donors. This PCR relied on a set of 60 Vbeta primers and 13 Jbeta primers. The assay was immunoSEQ multiplex PCR, and TCRdb's table has in-frame clones only and misses some. The repertoire has 110,000 to 150,000 clones, more than 60% of them found once; the top ten carry over 3%. Material: PBMCs. These TCRs come from a middle-aged man in good health and CMV-seronegative.

This clone was found once. V gene TRBV7-9 combines with J gene TRBJ1-2; 9 nucleotides align to TRBD1. The V gene end was trimmed by 4 bases and the J gene end by 3 bases; junction bases not matched to a gene: 3. Germline loops: CDR1 SEHNR, CDR2 FQNEAQ (reference sequence). The CDR3 covers 14 residues. CDR3 residues: CASSSTGGDYGYTF. The CDR3 bases are TGTGCCAGCAGCTCCACAGGGGGCGACTATGGCTACACCTTC.

The J gene is TRBJ2-7, the V gene TRBV30; possibly TRBD2 for D (6 bases). Trimming took 0 bases from V and 5 from J, leaving 14 bases between them. This CDR3 is 14 amino acids long. The germline V gene has CDR1 GTSNPN and CDR2 SVGIG (reference sequence). The CDR3 loop reads CAWSVGLYDHEQYF. In DNA form, the CDR3 reads TGTGCCTGGAGTGTAGGACTATACGACCACGAGCAGTACTTC.

The V call is TRBV4-3, the J call TRBJ1-5; no definite D call. The CDR3 covers 15 residues. Trimming took off 1 base at V and 2 bases at J, with 9 bases between the two ends. Germline V gene sequence: CDR1 LGHNA, CDR2 YSLEER. CDR3 amino acids: CASSQVGGGNQPQHF. The CDR3 nucleotides read TGCGCCAGCAGCCAAGTCGGAGGTGGCAATCAGCCCCAGCATTTT.

This sequence joins TRBV9 and TRBJ1-2; unclear D gene. The germline gives CDR1 SGDLS, CDR2 YYNGEE. With 2 bases removed from V and 4 bases from J, the gap between germline ends came to 6 bases. The CDR3 loop spans 12 amino acids. CDR3: CASSVGGYGYTF. The DNA for the CDR3 is TGTGCCAGCAGCGTCGGCGGCTATGGCTACACCTTC.

This rearrangement joins TRBV5-1 to TRBJ2-7; TRBD1 aligns across 9 bases. Germline values: CDR1 SGHRS, CDR2 YFSETQ. The CDR3 covers 14 residues. With 4 bases clipped from V and 5 bases from J, the junction kept 7 bases outside the gene matches. CDR3 DNA sequence: TGCGCCAGCAGCCTAGGACAGGGGATCCACGAGCAGTACTTC. It yields the protein CASSLGQGIHEQYF.

This clone was recorded a few times. The chain couples TRBV7-9 to TRBJ2-4; D is perhaps TRBD1 (6 bases). This CDR3 is 18 amino acids long. The V gene lost 5 bases and the J gene lost 1 base, with 21 bases spanning the gap. Germline V gene data show CDR1 as SEHNR and CDR2 as FQNEAQ (reference sequence). The CDR3 region has the DNA TGTGCCAGCAGCCTAATGCCCACAGGGAATAGGGCCAAAAACATTCAGTACTTC. Translating it yields CASSLMPTGNRAKNIQYF.